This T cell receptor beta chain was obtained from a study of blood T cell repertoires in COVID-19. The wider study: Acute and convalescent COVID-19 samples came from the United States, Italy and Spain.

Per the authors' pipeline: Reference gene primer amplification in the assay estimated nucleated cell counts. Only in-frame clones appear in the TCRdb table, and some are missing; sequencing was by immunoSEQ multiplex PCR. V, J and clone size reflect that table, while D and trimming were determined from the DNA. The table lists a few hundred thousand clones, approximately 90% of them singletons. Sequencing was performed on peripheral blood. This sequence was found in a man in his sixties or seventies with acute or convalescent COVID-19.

CDR3 nucleotide sequence: TGTGCCAGCAGTGAAGCGGCCTATGGCTACACCTTC. Residues: CASSEAAYGYTF. The J gene is TRBJ1-2, the V gene TRBV6-1; D is ambiguous. The CDR3 covers 12 residues. Germline V gene sequence: CDR1 MNHNS, CDR2 SASEGT. Deletions cut 0 bases from V and 4 bases from J, with 3 bases between.